This TCR beta chain was identified during a study of CXCR3-negative and CXCR3-positive naive CD8 T cells. Study context: Sequencing yielded approximately 130 million TRB reads, roughly 1.5 +/- 0.3 million per library. Findings and caveats of the study: Whereas memory cells differed, naive CXCR3-negative and CXCR3-positive cells shared similar TRBV-TRBJ usage. Naive CXCR3-positive cells had TRB CDR3s more hydrophobic than those of CXCR3-negative naive cells. Both naive subsets had comparably high diversity; memory CD8+ cells much lower.

For this clonotype: What it binds is unknown.

All TRB cDNA libraries came from 5' RACE performed with UMI labels. For each CDR3 protein, TCRdb gives one entry from its re-call of the 5' RACE reads, without DNA. Its listing shows around 96,000 distinct CDR3 sequences. The germline CDR1 and CDR2 sequences are SQVTM and ANQGSEA. This CDR3 spans 12 amino acids. The J gene is TRBJ2-7, the V gene TRBV29-1. The specimen sequenced was naive CXCR3- CD8+ T cells from blood. Regarding subset: CD45RO-CCR7+CD27+CD95- naive CD8+ T cells lacking CXCR3 (TNR3-). This TCR was recovered from a human donor in good health. Some clones in this sample may be carry-over from other donors' samples. CDR3 residues: CVVGDNSYEQYF.